This TCR beta chain comes out of a study of T cells in Graves' hyperthyroidism and ophthalmopathy. Study results and caveats: Blood held most thyroid clonotypes expanded above 0.001 frequency.

This CDR3 contains 14 residues. Deletions cut 7 bases from V and 4 bases from J, with 16 bases between. With regard to this clonotype: Its antigen is unknown.

Stability of Graves' hyperthyroidism was defined as absent ophthalmopathy progression within 18 months. TCR beta CDR3 region amplification was performed from RNA transcripts. An initial round of RT-PCR targeting the TCR CDR3 relied on the HTBI primer set. TCRdb independently ran MiXCR on the multiplex PCR reads; one entry per CDR3 protein. The sample yields hundreds of thousands of distinct CDR3 sequences, over 35% seen once. Sample: blood. The rearrangement uses TRBV12-3 or TRBV12-4 and TRBJ2-5; D is perhaps TRBD1 or TRBD2 (6 bases each). The source of this sequence is a man between 18 and 29 years old with Graves' hyperthyroidism. CDR3 DNA sequence: TGTGCCAGCACCAATCGGGGGCTTGGAGAGACCCAGTACTTC. Protein product: CASTNRGLGETQYF.